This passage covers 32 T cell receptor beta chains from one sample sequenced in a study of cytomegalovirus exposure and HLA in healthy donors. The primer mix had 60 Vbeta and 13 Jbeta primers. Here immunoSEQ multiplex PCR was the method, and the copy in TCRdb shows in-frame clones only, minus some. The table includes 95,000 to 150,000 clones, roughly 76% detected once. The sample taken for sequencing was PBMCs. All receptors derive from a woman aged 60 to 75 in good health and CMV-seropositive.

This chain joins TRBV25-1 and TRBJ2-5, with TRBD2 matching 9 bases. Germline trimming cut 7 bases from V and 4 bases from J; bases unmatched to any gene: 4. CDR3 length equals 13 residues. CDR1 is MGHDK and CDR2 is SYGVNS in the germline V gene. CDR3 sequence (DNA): TGTGCCAGCACCCTAGCGGGAAGAGAGACCCAGTACTTC. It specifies CASTLAGRETQYF.

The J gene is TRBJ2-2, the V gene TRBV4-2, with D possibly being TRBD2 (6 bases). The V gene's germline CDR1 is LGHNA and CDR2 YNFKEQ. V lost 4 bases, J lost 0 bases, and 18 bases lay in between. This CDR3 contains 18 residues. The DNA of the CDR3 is TGTGCCAGCAGCCGTTCTTCACTAAGGGACTCGAACACCGGGGAGCTGTTTTTT. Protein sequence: CASSRSSLRDSNTGELFF.

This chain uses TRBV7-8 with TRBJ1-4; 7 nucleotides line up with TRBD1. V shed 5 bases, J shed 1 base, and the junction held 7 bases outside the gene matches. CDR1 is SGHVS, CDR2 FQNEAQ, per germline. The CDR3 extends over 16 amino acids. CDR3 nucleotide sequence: TGTGCCAGCAGCCTGGGACAGTTTTTAACTAATGAAAAACTGTTTTTT. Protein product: CASSLGQFLTNEKLFF.

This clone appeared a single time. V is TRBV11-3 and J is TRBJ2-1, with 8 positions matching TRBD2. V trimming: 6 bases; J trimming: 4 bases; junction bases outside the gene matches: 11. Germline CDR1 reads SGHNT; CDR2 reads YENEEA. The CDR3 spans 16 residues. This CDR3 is CASSLTATSDYNEQFF. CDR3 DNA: TGTGCCAGCAGTCTAACGGCGACTAGCGATTACAATGAGCAGTTCTTC.

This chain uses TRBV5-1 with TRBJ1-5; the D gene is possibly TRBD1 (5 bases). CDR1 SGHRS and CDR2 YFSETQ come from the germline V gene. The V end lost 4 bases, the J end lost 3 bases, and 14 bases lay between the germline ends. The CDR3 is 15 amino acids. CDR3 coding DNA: TGCGCCAGCAGCATCCAGGGAGGGTCCAATCAGCCCCAGCATTTT. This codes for CASSIQGGSNQPQHF.

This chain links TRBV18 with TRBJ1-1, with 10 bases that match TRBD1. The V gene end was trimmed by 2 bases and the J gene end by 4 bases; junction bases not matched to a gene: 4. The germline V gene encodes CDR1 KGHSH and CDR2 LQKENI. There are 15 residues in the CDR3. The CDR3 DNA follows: TGTGCCAGCTCACCAACGGGACAGGGGAGCACTGAAGCTTTCTTT. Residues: CASSPTGQGSTEAFF.

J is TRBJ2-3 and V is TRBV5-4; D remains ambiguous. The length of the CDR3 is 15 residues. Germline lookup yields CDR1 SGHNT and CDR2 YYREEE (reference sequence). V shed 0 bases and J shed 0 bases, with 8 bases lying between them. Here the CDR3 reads CASSLAQVSTDTQYF. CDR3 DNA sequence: TGTGCCAGCAGCTTGGCTCAGGTCAGCACAGATACGCAGTATTTT.

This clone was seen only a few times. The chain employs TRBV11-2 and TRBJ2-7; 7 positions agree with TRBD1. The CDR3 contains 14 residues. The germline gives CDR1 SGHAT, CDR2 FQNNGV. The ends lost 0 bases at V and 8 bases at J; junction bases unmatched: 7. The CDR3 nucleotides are TGTGCCAGCAGCTTAGATCGGGACAGCCTCAAGCAGTACTTC. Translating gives CASSLDRDSLKQYF.

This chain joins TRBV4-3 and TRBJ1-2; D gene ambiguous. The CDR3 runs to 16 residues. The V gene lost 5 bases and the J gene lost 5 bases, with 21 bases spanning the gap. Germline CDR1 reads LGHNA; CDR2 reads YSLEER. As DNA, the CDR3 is TGCGCCAGCAGCGAAGCGTATGGTATAACTTTTTATGGCTACACCTTC. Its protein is CASSEAYGITFYGYTF.

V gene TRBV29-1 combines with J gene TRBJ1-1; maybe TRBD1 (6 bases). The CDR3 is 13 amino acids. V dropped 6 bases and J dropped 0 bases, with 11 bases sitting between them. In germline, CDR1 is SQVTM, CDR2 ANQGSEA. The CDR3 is CSVVDSLNTEAFF. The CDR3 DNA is TGCAGCGTAGTGGACAGTTTGAACACTGAAGCTTTCTTT.

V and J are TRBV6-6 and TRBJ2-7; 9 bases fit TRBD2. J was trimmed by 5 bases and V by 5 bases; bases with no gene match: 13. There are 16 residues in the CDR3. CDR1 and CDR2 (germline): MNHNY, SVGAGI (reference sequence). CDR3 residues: CASSDLGTSIFDEQYF. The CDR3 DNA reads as TGTGCCAGCAGTGACTTGGGGACTAGCATTTTTGACGAGCAGTACTTC.

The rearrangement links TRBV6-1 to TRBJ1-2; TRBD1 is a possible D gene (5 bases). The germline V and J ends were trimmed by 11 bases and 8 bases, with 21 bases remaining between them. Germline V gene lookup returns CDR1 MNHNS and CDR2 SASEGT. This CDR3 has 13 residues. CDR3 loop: CAVIEPGRDGYTF. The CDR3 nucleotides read TGTGCCGTAATCGAACCAGGGAGGGACGGCTACACCTTC.

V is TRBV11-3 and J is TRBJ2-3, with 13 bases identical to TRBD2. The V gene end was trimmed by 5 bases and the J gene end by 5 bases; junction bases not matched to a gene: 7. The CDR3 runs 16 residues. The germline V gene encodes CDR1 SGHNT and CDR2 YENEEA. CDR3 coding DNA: TGTGCCAGCAGCCAAACTAGCGGGGGGGCTGGAGATACGCAGTATTTT. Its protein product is CASSQTSGGAGDTQYF.

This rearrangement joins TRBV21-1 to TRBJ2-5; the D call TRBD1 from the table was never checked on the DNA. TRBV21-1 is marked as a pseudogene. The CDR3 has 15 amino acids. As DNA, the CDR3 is TGTGCCAGCAGCGGACGAGATGAGGGGGCTACGGAGCAGTACTTC. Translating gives CASSGRDEGATEQYF.

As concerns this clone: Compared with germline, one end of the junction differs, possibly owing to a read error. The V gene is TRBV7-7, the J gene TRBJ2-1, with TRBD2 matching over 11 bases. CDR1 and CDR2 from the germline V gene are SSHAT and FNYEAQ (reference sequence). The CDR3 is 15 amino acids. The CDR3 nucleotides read TGTGCTAGCAGTCTTAGCGGGGGGGCCTTCAATGAGCAGTTCTTC. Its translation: CASSLSGGAFNEQFF.

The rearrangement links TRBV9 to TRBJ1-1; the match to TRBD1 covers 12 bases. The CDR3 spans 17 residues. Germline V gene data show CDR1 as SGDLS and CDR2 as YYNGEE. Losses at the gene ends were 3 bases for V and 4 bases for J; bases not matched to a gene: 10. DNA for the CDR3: TGTGCCAGCAGCGCCCGGGACAGGGGGCTTGTAGGCACTGAAGCTTTCTTT. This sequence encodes CASSARDRGLVGTEAFF.

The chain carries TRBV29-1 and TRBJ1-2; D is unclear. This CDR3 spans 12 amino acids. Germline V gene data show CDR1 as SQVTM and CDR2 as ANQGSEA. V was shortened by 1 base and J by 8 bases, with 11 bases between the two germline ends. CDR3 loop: CSVEGPSGGYTF. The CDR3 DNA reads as TGCAGCGTTGAAGGGCCGTCGGGGGGCTACACCTTC.

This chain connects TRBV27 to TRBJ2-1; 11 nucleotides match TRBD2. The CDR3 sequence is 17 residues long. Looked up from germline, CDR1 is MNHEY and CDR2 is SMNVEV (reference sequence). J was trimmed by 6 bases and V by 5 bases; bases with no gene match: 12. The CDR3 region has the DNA TGTGCCAGCAGTCAAAATCCCGGGCTAGCGGGAGGCAATGAGCAGTTCTTC. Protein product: CASSQNPGLAGGNEQFF.

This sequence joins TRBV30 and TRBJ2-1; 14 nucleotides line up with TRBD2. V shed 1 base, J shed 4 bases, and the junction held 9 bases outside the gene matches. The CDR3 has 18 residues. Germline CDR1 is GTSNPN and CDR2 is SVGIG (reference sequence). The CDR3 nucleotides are TGTGCCTGGAGTGGCGGGACTAGCGGGAGCTGGGGGTACAATGAGCAGTTCTTC. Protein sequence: CAWSGGTSGSWGYNEQFF.

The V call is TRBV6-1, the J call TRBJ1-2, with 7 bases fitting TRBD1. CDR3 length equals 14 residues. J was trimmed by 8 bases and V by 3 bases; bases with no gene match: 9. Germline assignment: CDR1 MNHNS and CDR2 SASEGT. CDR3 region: CASSESTGRWGYTF. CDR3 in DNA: TGTGCCAGCAGTGAGTCGACAGGGCGCTGGGGCTACACCTTC.

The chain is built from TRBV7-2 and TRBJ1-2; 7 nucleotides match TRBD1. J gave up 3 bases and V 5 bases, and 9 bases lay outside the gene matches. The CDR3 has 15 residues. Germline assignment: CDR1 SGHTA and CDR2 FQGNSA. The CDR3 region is CASSRGTEGHYGYTF. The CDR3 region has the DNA TGTGCCAGCAGCCGAGGGACAGAAGGGCACTATGGCTACACCTTC.

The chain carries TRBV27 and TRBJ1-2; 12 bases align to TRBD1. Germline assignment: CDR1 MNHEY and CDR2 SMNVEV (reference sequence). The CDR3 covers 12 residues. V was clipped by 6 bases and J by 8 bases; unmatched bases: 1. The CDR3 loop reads CASRGTGGGYTF. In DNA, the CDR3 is TGTGCCAGCAGGGGGACAGGGGGCGGCTACACCTTC.

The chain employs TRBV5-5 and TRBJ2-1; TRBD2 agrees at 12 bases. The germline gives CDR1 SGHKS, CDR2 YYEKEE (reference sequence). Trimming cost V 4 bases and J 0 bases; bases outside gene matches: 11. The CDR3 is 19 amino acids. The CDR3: CASSIETSGGSSSYNEQFF. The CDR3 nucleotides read TGTGCCAGCAGCATCGAGACTAGCGGGGGTTCGTCCTCCTACAATGAGCAGTTCTTC.

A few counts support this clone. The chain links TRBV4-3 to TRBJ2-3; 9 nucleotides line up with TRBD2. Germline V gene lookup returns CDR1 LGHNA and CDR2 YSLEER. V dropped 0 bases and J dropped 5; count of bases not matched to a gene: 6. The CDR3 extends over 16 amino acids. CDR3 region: CASSQERGLAGDTQYF. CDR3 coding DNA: TGCGCCAGCAGCCAAGAGAGGGGACTAGCAGGAGATACGCAGTATTTT.

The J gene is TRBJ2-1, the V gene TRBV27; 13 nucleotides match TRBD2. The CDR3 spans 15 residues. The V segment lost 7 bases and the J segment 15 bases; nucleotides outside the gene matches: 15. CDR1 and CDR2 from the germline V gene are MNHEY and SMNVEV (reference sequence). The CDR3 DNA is TGTGCCAGCAAGACTAGCGGGGGGCCCCCTCTGTATTGGTTCTTC. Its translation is CASKTSGGPPLYWFF.

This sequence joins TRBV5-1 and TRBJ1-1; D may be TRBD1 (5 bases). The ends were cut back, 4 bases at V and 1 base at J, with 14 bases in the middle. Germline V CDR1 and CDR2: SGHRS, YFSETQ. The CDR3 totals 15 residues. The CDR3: CASSPQAGRNTEAFF. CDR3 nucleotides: TGCGCCAGCAGCCCCCAGGCAGGGCGGAACACTGAAGCTTTCTTT.

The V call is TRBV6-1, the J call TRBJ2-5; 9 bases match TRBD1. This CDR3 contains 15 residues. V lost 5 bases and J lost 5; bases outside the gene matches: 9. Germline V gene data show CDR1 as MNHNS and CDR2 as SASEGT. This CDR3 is CASSNDRGFRETQYF. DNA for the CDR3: TGTGCCAGCAGTAACGACAGGGGGTTTCGGGAGACCCAGTACTTC.

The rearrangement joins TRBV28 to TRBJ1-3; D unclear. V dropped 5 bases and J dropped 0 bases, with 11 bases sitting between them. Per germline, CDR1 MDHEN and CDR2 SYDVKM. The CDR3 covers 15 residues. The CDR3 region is CASSPAGVSGNTIYF. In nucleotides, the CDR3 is TGTGCCAGCAGTCCCGCCGGAGTCTCTGGAAACACCATATATTTT.

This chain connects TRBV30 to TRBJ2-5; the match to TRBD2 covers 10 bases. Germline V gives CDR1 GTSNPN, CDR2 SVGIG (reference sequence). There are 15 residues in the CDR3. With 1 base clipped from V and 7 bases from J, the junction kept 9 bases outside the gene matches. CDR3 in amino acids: CAWSAAGGPRRTQYF. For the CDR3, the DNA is TGTGCCTGGAGTGCAGCGGGAGGGCCGCGGCGGACCCAGTACTTC.

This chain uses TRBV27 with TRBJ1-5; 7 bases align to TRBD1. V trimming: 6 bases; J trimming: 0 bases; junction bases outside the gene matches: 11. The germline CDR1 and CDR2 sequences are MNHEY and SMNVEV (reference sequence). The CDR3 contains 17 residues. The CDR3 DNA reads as TGTGCCAGCAGCCTTATAGGGGGCGCGTATAGCAATCAGCCCCAGCATTTT. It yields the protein CASSLIGGAYSNQPQHF.

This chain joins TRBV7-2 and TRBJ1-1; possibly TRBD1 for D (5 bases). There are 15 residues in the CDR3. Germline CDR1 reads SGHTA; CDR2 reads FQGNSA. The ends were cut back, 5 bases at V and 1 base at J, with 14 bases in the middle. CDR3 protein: CASSLVWQGNTEAFF. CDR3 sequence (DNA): TGTGCCAGCAGCCTAGTGTGGCAGGGGAACACTGAAGCTTTCTTT.

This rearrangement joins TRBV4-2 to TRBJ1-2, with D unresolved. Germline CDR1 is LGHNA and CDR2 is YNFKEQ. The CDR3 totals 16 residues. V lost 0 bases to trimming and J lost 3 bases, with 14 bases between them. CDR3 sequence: CASSQDAAAADYGYTF. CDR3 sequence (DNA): TGTGCCAGCAGCCAAGATGCGGCAGCTGCCGACTATGGCTACACCTTC.